The T cell receptor beta chain described here comes from a study of CD8+ T cells in alopecia areata. Study conclusions and caveats: Resident alphabeta T-cell populations of normal skin are likewise subject to sequencing in scalp samples. Among patients, TCR sharing was less clear than in mice, a difference possibly due in part to HLA diversity in the patient population.

Investigators isolated RNA and reverse transcribed it into cDNA to act as the sequencing template. Some clones are missing from TCRdb's copy, which holds only in-frame ones; the method was immunoSEQ multiplex PCR. The sample has 130,000 to 150,000 clones, approximately 49% seen once. This clone was recorded a few times. Its antigen is as yet unknown. V shed 6 bases, J shed 3 bases, and the junction held 6 bases outside the gene matches. From germline, CDR1 is SQVTM and CDR2 ANQGSEA. The CDR3 runs 13 residues. Sequenced material: CD4+ T cells sorted from blood, taken at week 0. V gene TRBV29-1 combines with J gene TRBJ1-1, with TRBD1 matching over 8 bases. The clonotype was recovered from a human donor with alopecia areata. Here the CDR3 reads CSVRADRDTEAFF. In DNA, the CDR3 is TGCAGCGTGAGGGCGGACAGGGACACTGAAGCTTTCTTT.